This TCR beta chain was recovered during a study of Ad26.COV2.S vaccination and SARS-CoV-2 variants (dated by TCRdb to about 2021). Study-wide context: Donors in the vaccine arm were drawn from COV1001, a multicentre, randomized, double-blind, placebo-controlled phase I-IIa trial testing Ad26.COV2.S in healthy adults. Dosing of Ad26.COV2.S was intramuscular, at either 5x10^10 or 1x10^11 viral particles, delivered as one shot or as two shots spaced 56 days apart. TCRbeta repertoire sequencing served as the tool for gauging how specific and how broad the SARS-CoV-2-reactive T cell receptors were following Ad26.COV2.S vaccination. Throughout the experiments and outcome assessment, investigators stayed blinded to trial group allocation. Participants in the trial were split at random into five groups of five each, receiving low-dose or high-dose Ad26.COV2.S once or twice, or else placebo on both occasions. A total of 32 samples were included in the TCR-sequenced set, comprising about 20 Ad26.COV2.S vaccine recipients, 5 placebo recipients and 8 SARS-CoV-2 convalescent individuals.

The immunoSEQ Assay was the method used to sequence TCRbeta CDR3 regions. After extraction, genomic DNA underwent amplification by bias-controlled multiplex PCR, followed by high-throughput sequencing. Regarding the original processing steps: To quantify the absolute abundance of every unique TCRbeta CDR3 region, sequences were collapsed and filtered. T cell fraction was estimated by normalizing TCRbeta template counts to usable DNA, with usable DNA measured through amplification of reference genes found in all nucleated cells. Repertoire TCRs were annotated as SARS-CoV-2-specific when V gene, CDR3 amino acid sequence and J gene were exactly matched to a known reactive TCR set. MIRA supplied the reference SARS-CoV-2 TCR set, which was filtered for enrichment in COVID-19-positive ImmuneCODE repertoires so that public or cross-reactive TCRs were removed. Using the MIRA antigens, annotated TCRs were further analysed by specific ORF or by position within an ORF. Depth was the summed frequency of annotated unique rearrangements, while breadth was defined as annotated unique rearrangements over total unique productive rearrangements. Two-sided Wilcoxon rank-sum tests were applied when comparing TCR breadth between groups. Sourced from immuneACCESS, this table was stored by TCRdb with only in-frame sequences that have V and J called. A share of the clones is absent; for the studies checked, an unresolved V gene accounts for under half, and the remainder has no known explanation. That table gives V, J and clone size, and the DNA gave D and trimming. Recorded for this sample are over 200,000 clones; roughly 90% of them occurred a single time. About 10% of the sample is in the top ten clones.

Worth noting for this clone: The clone's antigen remains unknown. No clone much larger than this one lies a single base away; base qualities are absent.

The CDR3 spans 13 residues, from the cysteine through the phenylalanine. Just the 39-base CDR3 DNA is kept, in frame starting at base 1. V lost 6 bases and J lost 1 base; the stretch between them is 9 bases long. CDR1 and CDR2 are drawn from the germline V gene: SNHLY, FYNNEI. What the authors observed across the whole study: After vaccination, substantial breadth of spike-specific CD8+ and CD4+ T cell responses was reported. The study was not powered for comparison of responses between vaccine doses or regimens. Higher spike-specific TCR breadth was observed in Ad26.COV2.S recipients than in placebo recipients (P = 0.0014). According to the authors, total T cell responses may have been underestimated by the TCR breadth and depth analyses. Vaccine and placebo recipients had comparable non-spike TCR breadth, which fits with the vaccine containing only spike.

The sample's treatment or condition label, in plain terms: some 19 received Ad26.COV2.S at low or high dose, single or two shots; roughly five received placebo; per-sample allocation not given. Repertoires of vaccine and placebo recipients were sequenced from samples taken on day 63 after the first injection. In Cohort 1b, around 25 adults aged 18-55 years were enrolled at a single site in Boston, USA, between 29 July and 7 August 2020. As a vaccine, Ad26.COV2.S was a replication-incompetent adenovirus type 26 vector that expressed a prefusion-stabilized SARS-CoV-2 spike protein derived from the original Wuhan strain.

Sequenced here: peripheral blood, sampled in a trial of Ad26.COV2.S vaccine versus placebo. The receptor comes from a person aged 18-65 years who received the Ad26.COV2.S COVID-19 vaccine or a placebo. In this chain, TRBV2 is recombined with TRBJ1-1; the D gene is perhaps TRBD1, from 5 matching bases. The CDR3 reads CASSVGQNTEAFF. The nucleotide sequence is TGTGCCAGCAGCGTAGGACAGAACACTGAAGCTTTCTTT.